These 24 T cell receptor beta chains were sequenced from one sample in a study of blood T cell repertoires in COVID-19. Sequenced by immunoSEQ multiplex PCR; TCRdb stores in-frame clones only, minus some. Of approximately 220,000 clones detected, over 75% appear once; the ten largest clones hold roughly 4.1%. Sequenced sample: peripheral blood. The receptor set was obtained from a man in his fifties with acute or convalescent COVID-19.

The rearrangement joins TRBV9 to TRBJ2-1; tentative D call: TRBD2 (6 bases). Trimming took 2 bases from V and 3 from J, leaving 15 bases between them. Germline V gene data show CDR1 as SGDLS and CDR2 as YYNGEE. CDR3 length equals 16 residues. CDR3 DNA sequence: TGTGCCAGCAGCGTGGGGGGACGTCCTATCTACAATGAGCAGTTCTTC. Its translation is CASSVGGRPIYNEQFF.

The chain links TRBV5-8 to TRBJ2-5, with 9 bases that match TRBD2. The CDR3 is made up of 18 amino acids. The trim removed 2 bases at V and 2 bases at J, leaving 13 bases unmatched. Germline V CDR1 and CDR2: SGHTS, YDEGEE. CDR3 in amino acids: CASSFSGTSTIYQETQYF. The DNA for the CDR3 is TGTGCCAGCAGCTTTTCTGGGACTAGCACTATATATCAAGAGACCCAGTACTTC.

The rearrangement joins TRBV18 to TRBJ2-3; D not certain. This CDR3 is built from 16 residues. V lost 3 bases and J lost 2, with 15 bases in between. The V gene's germline CDR1 is KGHSH and CDR2 LQKENI. The CDR3 nucleotides are TGTGCCAGCTCACCGAGTCCGAGGTTTTCCACAGATACGCAGTATTTT. It specifies CASSPSPRFSTDTQYF.

This clone was found many times. The CDR3 region has the DNA TGTGCCAGCAGCGTAGCTCCGCTAGCGGGGGGGCTTGATGAGCAGTTCTTC. Its translation: CASSVAPLAGGLDEQFF. The J gene is TRBJ2-1, the V gene TRBV9, with TRBD2 identical over 12 bases. The V segment lost 0 bases and the J segment 8 bases; nucleotides outside the gene matches: 9. CDR3 size: 17 residues. Germline CDR1 reads SGDLS; CDR2 reads YYNGEE.

This clone appeared a single time. V and J are TRBV5-4 and TRBJ2-1; 9 nucleotides agree with TRBD2. The germline V gene encodes CDR1 SGHNT and CDR2 YYREEE (reference sequence). The CDR3 sequence is 15 residues long. With 2 bases clipped from V and 7 bases from J, the junction kept 7 bases outside the gene matches. The CDR3 region is CASSLVSGGRNEQFF. CDR3 coding DNA: TGTGCCAGCAGCTTAGTTAGCGGGGGAAGGAATGAGCAGTTCTTC.

The chain combines TRBV9 with TRBJ1-1; D gene uncertain. Germline values: CDR1 SGDLS, CDR2 YYNGEE. The CDR3 runs to 15 residues. V lost 0 bases, J lost 4 bases, and 13 bases lay in between. The CDR3 DNA reads TGTGCCAGCAGCGTAGTCGACTCCCTGATCACTGAAGCTTTCTTT. This sequence encodes CASSVVDSLITEAFF.

This sequence joins TRBV5-6 and TRBJ1-1; TRBD1 aligns across 10 bases. This CDR3 is 14 amino acids long. CDR1 is SGHDT and CDR2 is YYEEEE in the germline V gene. Unmatched junction bases numbered 7, after V lost 4 bases and J lost 7 bases. CDR3 in DNA: TGTGCCAGCAGCACCGGACAGGGGGTAAATGAAGCTTTCTTT. Its protein is CASSTGQGVNEAFF.

This clone occurred once. The rearrangement links TRBV30 to TRBJ1-1; TRBD1 is a possible D gene (5 bases). The V gene lost 3 bases and the J gene lost 2 bases, with 13 bases spanning the gap. The CDR3 loop spans 14 amino acids. Germline loops: CDR1 GTSNPN, CDR2 SVGIG (reference sequence). CDR3 DNA sequence: TGTGCCTGGAGCCCCCGGGACTCTAACACTGAAGCTTTCTTT. This gives the protein CAWSPRDSNTEAFF.

This clone was seen a single time. The V gene is TRBV2, the J gene TRBJ2-2, with D possibly being TRBD2 (5 bases). V lost 6 bases and J lost 5, with 10 bases in between. The CDR3 contains 13 residues. In germline, CDR1 is SNHLY, CDR2 FYNNEI. This chain's CDR3 is CASRGGPTGELFF. CDR3 sequence (DNA): TGTGCCAGCAGAGGAGGACCGACCGGGGAGCTGTTTTTT.

The V gene is TRBV6-5, the J gene TRBJ2-5, with TRBD2 identical over 10 bases. Looked up from germline, CDR1 is MNHEY and CDR2 is SVGAGI. The CDR3 runs 12 residues. CDR3 nucleotides: TGTTCTTCTAGCGGGGGAAAAGAGACCCAGTACTTC. This codes for CSSSGGKETQYF.

A few counts support this clone. The chain couples TRBV2 to TRBJ1-6; TRBD1 is a possible D gene (5 bases). Trimming left V 6 bases short and J 2 bases short, with 11 bases between. From germline, CDR1 is SNHLY and CDR2 FYNNEI. This CDR3 comprises 15 residues. The CDR3 loop reads CASREDITYNSPLHF. The CDR3 DNA sequence: TGTGCCAGCAGAGAGGACATAACCTATAATTCACCCCTCCACTTT. The full variable domain, completed using reference TRBV2 and TRBJ1-6, is EPEVTQTPSHQVTQMGQEVILRCVPISNHLYFYWYRQILGQKVEFLVSFYNNEISEKSEIFDDQFSVERPDGSNFTLKIRSTKLEDSAMYFCASREDITYNSPLHFGNGTRLTVT.

CDR3 loop: CASLSGVGETQYF. The CDR3 DNA is TGTGCCAGCTTATCCGGGGTAGGGGAGACCCAGTACTTC. This sequence joins TRBV11-2 and TRBJ2-5, with D perhaps TRBD2 (5 bases). Trimming left V 8 bases short and J 5 bases short, with 15 bases between. Germline lookup yields CDR1 SGHAT and CDR2 FQNNGV. The CDR3 consists of 13 residues. Complete variable domain (other parts from reference TRBV11-2 and TRBJ2-5): EAGVAQSPRYKIIEKRQSVAFWCNPISGHATLYWYQQILGQGPKLLIQFQNNGVVDDSQLPKDRFSAERLKGVDSTLKIQPAKLEDSAVYLCASLSGVGETQYFGPGTRLLVL.

V usage is TRBV7-9 and J usage is TRBJ2-1; 8 nucleotides match TRBD2. The CDR3 has 15 amino acids. Per germline, CDR1 SEHNR and CDR2 FQNEAQ (reference sequence). Unmatched junction bases numbered 8, after V lost 7 bases and J lost 3 bases. In DNA form, the CDR3 reads TGTGCCAGCACCGCGGGGGGCGGGGGCTACAATGAGCAGTTCTTC. Protein product: CASTAGGGGYNEQFF.

The CDR3 sequence: CASSPAGTAGNVLTF. CDR3 DNA: TGTGCCAGCAGCCCCGCGGGGACGGCCGGCAACGTCCTGACTTTC. The rearrangement joins TRBV5-5 to TRBJ2-6, with a possible D match to TRBD2 (6 bases). This CDR3 spans 15 amino acids. V was clipped by 4 bases and J by 9 bases, with 17 bases between them. CDR1 SGHKS and CDR2 YYEKEE come from the germline V gene (reference sequence). Drawing the rest from reference TRBV5-5 and TRBJ2-6, the complete variable domain is DAGVTQSPTHLIKTRGQQVTLRCSPISGHKSVSWYQQVLGQGPQFIFQYYEKEERGRGNFPDRFSARQFPNYSSELNVNALLLGDSALYLCASSPAGTAGNVLTFGAGSRLTVL.

J is TRBJ2-7 and V is TRBV3-1 (or the pseudogene TRBV3-2); D ambiguous. Germline lookup yields CDR1 LGHDT and CDR2 YNNKEL (reference sequence). Trimming took off 4 bases at V and 0 bases at J, with 13 bases between the two ends. The CDR3 is 15 residues long. Written as DNA, the CDR3 is TGTGCCAGCAGCCCCCGTGCGCTCTTCTCCTACGAGCAGTACTTC. It is translated as CASSPRALFSYEQYF.

The CDR3 nucleotides are TGTGCCAGCAATATAGCGGGGATGGCCTACGAGCAGTACTTC. Translation gives CASNIAGMAYEQYF. This chain joins TRBV2 and TRBJ2-7, with TRBD2 identical over 8 bases. Germline V lookup: CDR1 SNHLY, CDR2 FYNNEI. J gave up 2 bases and V 7 bases, and 7 bases lay outside the gene matches. The CDR3 extends over 14 amino acids.

The chain is built from TRBV7-9 and TRBJ2-2; 7 bases match TRBD1. This CDR3 comprises 13 residues. Germline values: CDR1 SEHNR, CDR2 FQNEAQ (reference sequence). Trimming removed 5 bases from V and 7 bases from J; junction bases left unmatched: 4. CDR3 region: CASSKGTDGELFF. In DNA form, the CDR3 reads TGTGCCAGCAGCAAAGGGACAGACGGGGAGCTGTTTTTT. The entire variable domain, with the rest obtained from reference TRBV7-9 and TRBJ2-2, is as follows: DTGVSQNPRHKITKRGQNVTFRCDPISEHNRLYWYRQTLGQGPEFLTYFQNEAQLEKSRLLSDRFSAERPKGSFSTLEIQRTEQGDSAMYLCASSKGTDGELFFGEGSRLTVL.

The chain recombines TRBV4-1 with TRBJ2-7; TRBD1 might be the D (6 bases). Deletions cut 4 bases from V and 2 bases from J, with 12 bases between. CDR1 is MGHRA, CDR2 YSYEKL, per germline. The CDR3 has 14 residues. The CDR3 bases are TGCGCCAGCAGCCCTACAGGGTACACCTACGAGCAGTACTTC. This translates into CASSPTGYTYEQYF.

The J gene is TRBJ2-1, the V gene TRBV19; D is possibly TRBD1 (6 bases). Trimming cost V 7 bases and J 6 bases, with 16 bases left between them. Germline V lookup: CDR1 LNHDA, CDR2 SQIVND (reference sequence). This CDR3 has 14 amino acids. CDR3 nucleotide sequence: TGTGCCAGTACAGGTGGGGGCAGACTCAATGAGCAGTTCTTC. This encodes CASTGGGRLNEQFF.

A single count supports this clone. The chain carries TRBV14 and TRBJ1-2; 10 bases fit TRBD1. The CDR3 is 13 residues long. Germline CDR1 is SGHDN and CDR2 is FVKESK. J was trimmed by 11 bases and V by 4 bases; bases with no gene match: 7. CDR3: CASSPTRTGGYTF. DNA of the CDR3: TGTGCCAGCAGCCCTACCCGGACAGGGGGTTACACCTTC. The variable domain in full, completed from reference TRBV14 and TRBJ1-2, reads EAGVTQFPSHSVIEKGQTVTLRCDPISGHDNLYWYRRVMGKEIKFLLHFVKESKQDESGMPNNRFLAERTGGTYSTLKVQPAELEDSGVYFCASSPTRTGGYTFGSGTRLTVV.

The rearrangement uses TRBV2 and TRBJ2-7; the match to TRBD1 covers 10 bases. The J segment lost 7 bases and the V segment lost 5 bases, leaving 11 bases of the junction unmatched. CDR3 length: 15 amino acids. Germline V gene lookup returns CDR1 SNHLY and CDR2 FYNNEI. For the CDR3, the DNA is TGTGCCAGCAGTCCCTTCCGACAGGGGGCTGGTGAGCAGTACTTC. This codes for CASSPFRQGAGEQYF. The whole variable domain, remainder taken from reference TRBV2 and TRBJ2-7, is EPEVTQTPSHQVTQMGQEVILRCVPISNHLYFYWYRQILGQKVEFLVSFYNNEISEKSEIFDDQFSVERPDGSNFTLKIRSTKLEDSAMYFCASSPFRQGAGEQYFGPGTRLTVT.

The DNA of the CDR3 is TGTGCCTGGAGGGGCAGGCGGAACACTGAAGCTTTCTTT. Protein sequence: CAWRGRRNTEAFF. The chain is built from TRBV5-8 and TRBJ1-1; possibly TRBD1 for D (5 bases). This CDR3 is 13 amino acids long. In germline, CDR1 is SGHTS, CDR2 YDEGEE. V gave up 10 bases and J gave up 1 base, with 14 bases separating them. Full variable domain (outside the CDR3, taken from reference TRBV5-8 and TRBJ1-1): EAGVTQSPTHLIKTRGQQATLRCSPISGHTSVYWYQQALGLGLQFLLWYDEGEERNRGNFPPRFSGRQFPNYSSELNVNALELEDSALYLCAWRGRRNTEAFFGQGTRLTVV.

V is TRBV30 and J is TRBJ1-5; D is ambiguous. Germline values: CDR1 GTSNPN, CDR2 SVGIG (reference sequence). V was cut by 3 bases and J by 9 bases, with 18 bases left in between. CDR3 size: 14 residues. For the CDR3, the DNA is TGTGCCTGGAGCTTGGGCCCCCCGGTAAGGCCCCAGCATTTT. Protein product: CAWSLGPPVRPQHF.

The chain recombines TRBV19 with TRBJ1-5; TRBD1 matches at 9 bases. The CDR3 extends over 13 amino acids. J gave up 3 bases and V 9 bases, and 3 bases lay outside the gene matches. The germline CDR1 and CDR2 sequences are LNHDA and SQIVND (reference sequence). The CDR3 bases are TGTGCCAGCGGGACAGGGCCCAATCAGCCCCAGCATTTT. This translates into CASGTGPNQPQHF.